The entry below gives a single T cell receptor (beta chain) sequence along with its context. These data are taken from a study of neoadjuvant anti-PD-1 for oral cavity cancer. With 0 bases removed from V and 6 bases from J, the gap between germline ends came to 11 bases. Germline V CDR1 and CDR2: LGHNA, YSLEER. This CDR3 is 15 amino acids long. Documented time point: after neoadjuvant nivolumab, at surgical resection. Two replicates per tumor sample, mostly from approximately 4.6 ug of genomic DNA. Sequenced by immunoSEQ multiplex PCR; TCRdb stores in-frame clones only, minus some. The repertoire holds nearly 15,000 clones, with 40% as singletons.

The chain carries TRBV4-3 and TRBJ2-2; D is tentatively TRBD1 or TRBD2 (6 bases each). This material consisted of tumor tissue, taken after nivolumab (anti-PD-1) treatment. The clonotype originates from a person aged 35-79 years with oral cavity squamous cell carcinoma. CDR3 sequence (DNA): TGCGCCAGCAGCCAAGATCTGGGGGGCTCCGGGGAGCTGTTTTTT. It yields the protein CASSQDLGGSGELFF.